This T cell receptor (beta chain) was identified during a study of T cell repertoires in cytomegalovirus infection. General study results and limits: In two of eight donors, the top clonotype was HLA-C-restricted CMV-specific.

Germline CDR1 reads LNHDA; CDR2 reads SQIVND (reference sequence). The CDR3 has 19 residues. With 9 bases removed from V and 3 bases from J, the gap between germline ends came to 29 bases. Concerning this clonotype: The target antigen is unknown.

In TCRdb, the reads were re-called with MiXCR into one record per CDR3 protein. This table holds roughly 920,000 distinct CDR3 sequences, around 32% found once. The sample in question was cultured CD8+ T cells from PBMCs, obtained from culture after CMV antigen stimulation. The V call is TRBV19, the J call TRBJ2-2; no definite D call. This TCR was sampled from a human donor in good health (CMV status not recorded). Some clones in this sample may be carry-over from other donors' samples. The CDR3: CASLESGDEYQIYTGELFF. The CDR3 bases are TGTGCCAGCCTAGAGTCAGGAGACGAATACCAGATTTACACCGGGGAGCTGTTTTTT. The full variable domain, with the rest looked up from reference TRBV19 and TRBJ2-2, is DGGITQSPKYLFRKEGQNVTLSCEQNLNHDAMYWYRQDPGQGLRLIYYSQIVNDFQKGDIAEGYSVSREKKESFPLTVTSAQKNPTAFYLCASLESGDEYQIYTGELFFGEGSRLTVL.